This TCR beta chain was retrieved from a study of shared clonotypes between healthy human individuals. About the study: A couple of women and a few men aged 18 to 49 served as donors.

CD45RO negativity and positive selection for CCR7 defined naive CD8 cells, a population that excluded terminally differentiated effector memory CD45RA+ cells. Every donor was a Caucasian adult from Nashville, Tennessee. Findings of the study overall: The sharing of roughly 5% of naive CD4 clonotypes was seen across a few donors.

This table comes from immunoSEQ multiplex PCR, and its TCRdb copy is limited to in-frame clones, with some not included. The table shows roughly 2.1 million clones, with 85% to 95% occurring only once. Turning to this clone: Its antigen is currently unknown. The same CDR3 also results from other DNA sequences found in this sample.

Germline values: CDR1 GTSNPN, CDR2 SVGIG (reference sequence). V was clipped by 4 bases and J by 3 bases, with 6 bases between them. The CDR3 is made up of 12 amino acids. The source is a man aged 18 to 30 in good health. Some clones in this sample may be carry-over from other donors' samples. This sequence joins TRBV30 and TRBJ2-2; D ambiguous. The sample taken for sequencing was naive CD8+ T cells from PBMCs. The CDR3 region is CAWTGYTGELFF. The CDR3 coding sequence is TGTGCCTGGACAGGATACACCGGGGAGCTGTTTTTT.